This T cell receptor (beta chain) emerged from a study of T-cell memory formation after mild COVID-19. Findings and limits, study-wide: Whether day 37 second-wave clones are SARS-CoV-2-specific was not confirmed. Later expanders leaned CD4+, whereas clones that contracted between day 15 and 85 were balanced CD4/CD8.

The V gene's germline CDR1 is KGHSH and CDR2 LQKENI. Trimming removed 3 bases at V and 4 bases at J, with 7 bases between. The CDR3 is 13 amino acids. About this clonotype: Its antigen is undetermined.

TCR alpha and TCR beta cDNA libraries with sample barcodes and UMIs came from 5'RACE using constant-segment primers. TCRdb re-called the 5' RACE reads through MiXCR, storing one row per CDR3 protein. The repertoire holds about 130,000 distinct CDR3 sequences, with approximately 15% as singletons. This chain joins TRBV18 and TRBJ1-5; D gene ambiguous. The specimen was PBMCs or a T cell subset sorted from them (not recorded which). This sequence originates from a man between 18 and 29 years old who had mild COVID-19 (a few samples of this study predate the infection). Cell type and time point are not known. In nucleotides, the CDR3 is TGTGCCAGCTCACCCGGGGAGAATCAGCCCCAGCATTTT. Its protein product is CASSPGENQPQHF.